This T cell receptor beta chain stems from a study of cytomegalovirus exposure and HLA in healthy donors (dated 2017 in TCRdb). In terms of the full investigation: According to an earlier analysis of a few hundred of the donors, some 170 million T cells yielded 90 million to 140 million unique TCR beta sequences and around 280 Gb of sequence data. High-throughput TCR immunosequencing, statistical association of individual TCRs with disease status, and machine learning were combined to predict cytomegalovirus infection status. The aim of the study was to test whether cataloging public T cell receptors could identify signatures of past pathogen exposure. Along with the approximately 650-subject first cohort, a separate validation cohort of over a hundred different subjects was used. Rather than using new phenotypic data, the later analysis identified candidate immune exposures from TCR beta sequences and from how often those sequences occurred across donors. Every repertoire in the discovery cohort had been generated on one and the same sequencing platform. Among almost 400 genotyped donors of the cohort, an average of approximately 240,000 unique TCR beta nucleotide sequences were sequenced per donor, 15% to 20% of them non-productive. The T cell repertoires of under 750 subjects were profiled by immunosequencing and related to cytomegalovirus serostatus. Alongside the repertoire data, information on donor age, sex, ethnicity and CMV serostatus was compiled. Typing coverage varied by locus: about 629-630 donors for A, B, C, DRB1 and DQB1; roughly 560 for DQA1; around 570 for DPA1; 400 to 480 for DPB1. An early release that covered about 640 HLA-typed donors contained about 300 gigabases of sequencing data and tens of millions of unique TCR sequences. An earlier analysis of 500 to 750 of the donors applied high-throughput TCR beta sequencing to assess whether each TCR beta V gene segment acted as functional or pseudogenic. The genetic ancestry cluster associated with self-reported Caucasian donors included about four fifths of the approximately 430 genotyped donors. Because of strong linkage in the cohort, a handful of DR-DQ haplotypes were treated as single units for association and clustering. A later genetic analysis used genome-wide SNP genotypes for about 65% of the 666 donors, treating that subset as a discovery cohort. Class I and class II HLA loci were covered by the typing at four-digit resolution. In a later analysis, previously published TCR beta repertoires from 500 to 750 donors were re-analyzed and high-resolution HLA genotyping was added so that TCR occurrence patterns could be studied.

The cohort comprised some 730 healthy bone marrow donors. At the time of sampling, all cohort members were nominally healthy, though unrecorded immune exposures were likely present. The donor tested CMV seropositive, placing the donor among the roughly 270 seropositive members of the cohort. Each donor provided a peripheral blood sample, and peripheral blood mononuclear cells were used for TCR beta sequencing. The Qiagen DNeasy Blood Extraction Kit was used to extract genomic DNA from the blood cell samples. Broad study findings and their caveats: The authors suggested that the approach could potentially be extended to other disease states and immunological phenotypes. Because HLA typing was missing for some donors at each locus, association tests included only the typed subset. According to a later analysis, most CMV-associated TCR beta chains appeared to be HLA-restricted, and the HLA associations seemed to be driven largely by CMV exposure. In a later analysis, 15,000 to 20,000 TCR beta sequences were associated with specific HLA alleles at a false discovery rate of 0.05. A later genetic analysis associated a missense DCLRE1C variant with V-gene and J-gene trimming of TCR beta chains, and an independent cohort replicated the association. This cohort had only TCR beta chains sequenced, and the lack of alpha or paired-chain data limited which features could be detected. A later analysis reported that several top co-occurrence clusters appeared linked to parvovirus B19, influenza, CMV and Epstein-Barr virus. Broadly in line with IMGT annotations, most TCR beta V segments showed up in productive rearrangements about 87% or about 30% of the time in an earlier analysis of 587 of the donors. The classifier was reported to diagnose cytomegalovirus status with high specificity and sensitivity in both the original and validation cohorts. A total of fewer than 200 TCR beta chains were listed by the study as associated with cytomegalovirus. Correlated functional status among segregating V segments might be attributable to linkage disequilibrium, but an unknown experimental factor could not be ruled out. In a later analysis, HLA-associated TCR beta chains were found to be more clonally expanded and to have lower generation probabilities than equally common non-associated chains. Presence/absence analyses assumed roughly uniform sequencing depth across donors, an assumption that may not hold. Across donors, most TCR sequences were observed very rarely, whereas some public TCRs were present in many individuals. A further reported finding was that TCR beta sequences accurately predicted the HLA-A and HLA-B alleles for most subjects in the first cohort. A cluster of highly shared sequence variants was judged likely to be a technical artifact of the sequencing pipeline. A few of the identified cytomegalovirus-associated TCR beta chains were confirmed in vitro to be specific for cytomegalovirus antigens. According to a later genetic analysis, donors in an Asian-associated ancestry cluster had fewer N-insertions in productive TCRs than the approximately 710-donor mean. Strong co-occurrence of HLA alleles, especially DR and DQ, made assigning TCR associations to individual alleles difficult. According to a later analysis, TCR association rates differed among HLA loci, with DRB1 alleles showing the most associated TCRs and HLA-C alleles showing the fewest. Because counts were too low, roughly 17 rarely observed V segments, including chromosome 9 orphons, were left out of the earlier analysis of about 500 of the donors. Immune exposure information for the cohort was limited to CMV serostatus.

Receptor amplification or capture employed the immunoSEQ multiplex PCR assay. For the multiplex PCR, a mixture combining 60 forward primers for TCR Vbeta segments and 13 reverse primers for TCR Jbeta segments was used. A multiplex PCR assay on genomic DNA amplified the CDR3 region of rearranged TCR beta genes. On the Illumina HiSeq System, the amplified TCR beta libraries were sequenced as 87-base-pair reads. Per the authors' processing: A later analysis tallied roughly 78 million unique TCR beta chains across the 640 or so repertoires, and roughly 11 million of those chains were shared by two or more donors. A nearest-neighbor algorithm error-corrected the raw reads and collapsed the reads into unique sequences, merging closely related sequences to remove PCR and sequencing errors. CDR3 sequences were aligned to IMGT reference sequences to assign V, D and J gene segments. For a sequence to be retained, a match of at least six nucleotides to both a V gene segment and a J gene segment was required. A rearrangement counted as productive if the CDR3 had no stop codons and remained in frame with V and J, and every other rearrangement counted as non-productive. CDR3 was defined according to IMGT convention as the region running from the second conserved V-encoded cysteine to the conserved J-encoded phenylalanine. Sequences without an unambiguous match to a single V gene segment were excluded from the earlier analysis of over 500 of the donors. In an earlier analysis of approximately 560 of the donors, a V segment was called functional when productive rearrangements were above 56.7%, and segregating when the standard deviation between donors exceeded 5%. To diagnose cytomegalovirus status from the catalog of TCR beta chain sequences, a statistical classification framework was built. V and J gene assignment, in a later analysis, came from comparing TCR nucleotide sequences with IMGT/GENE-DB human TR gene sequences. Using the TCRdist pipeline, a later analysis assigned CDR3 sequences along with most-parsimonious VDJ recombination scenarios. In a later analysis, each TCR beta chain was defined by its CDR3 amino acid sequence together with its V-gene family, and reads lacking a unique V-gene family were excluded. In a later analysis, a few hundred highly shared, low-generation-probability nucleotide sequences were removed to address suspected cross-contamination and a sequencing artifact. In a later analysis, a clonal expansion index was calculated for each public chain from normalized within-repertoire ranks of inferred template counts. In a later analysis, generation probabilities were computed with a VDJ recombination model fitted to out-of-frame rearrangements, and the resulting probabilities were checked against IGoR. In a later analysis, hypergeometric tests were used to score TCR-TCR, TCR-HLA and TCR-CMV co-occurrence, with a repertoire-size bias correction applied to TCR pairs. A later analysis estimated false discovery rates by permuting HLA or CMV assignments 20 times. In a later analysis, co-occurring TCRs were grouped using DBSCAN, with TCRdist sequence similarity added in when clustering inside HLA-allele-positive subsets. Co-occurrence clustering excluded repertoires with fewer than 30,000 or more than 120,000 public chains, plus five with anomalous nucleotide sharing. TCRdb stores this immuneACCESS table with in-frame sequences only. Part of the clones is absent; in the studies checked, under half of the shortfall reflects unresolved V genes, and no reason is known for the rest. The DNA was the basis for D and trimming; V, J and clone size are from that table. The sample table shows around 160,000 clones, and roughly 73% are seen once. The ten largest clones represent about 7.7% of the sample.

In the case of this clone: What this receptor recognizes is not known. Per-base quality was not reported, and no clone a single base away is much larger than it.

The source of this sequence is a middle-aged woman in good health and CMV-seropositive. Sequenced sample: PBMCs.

Here is the DNA: TGCGCCAGCAGCTTACCCGGCACAGGGCAGGGAGATACGCAGTATTTT. This yields the protein CASSLPGTGQGDTQYF. The V gene is TRBV5-1 and the J gene is TRBJ2-3; the D gene is perhaps TRBD1, from 6 matching bases. There are 16 amino acids in the CDR3, from cysteine to phenylalanine inclusive. Of all the DNA, just the CDR3 is kept, 48 bases in frame from base 1. Trimming removed 2 bases from V and 5 bases from J, leaving 18 bases between the germline ends. CDR1 and CDR2, per the germline V gene, are SGHRS and YFSETQ.